This T cell receptor (beta chain) was captured by sequencing in a study of human T cells and chemical hapten exposure. This clonotype appeared many times. Time point specified: patch test 3, about 24 weeks after DPC sensitization. As to treatment: therapeutic diphenylcyclopropenone sensitization with weekly scalp DPC. Blood collection took place prior to placing each patch test. The study enrolled 18 to 70-year-old alopecia patients suitable for DPC. The CDR3 has 12 residues. The V end lost 5 bases, the J end lost 2 bases, and 5 bases lay between the germline ends. Germline assignment: CDR1 SGHTA and CDR2 FQGNSA. Via MiXCR, TCRdb re-called the RACE reads, giving one row per CDR3 protein. The sample shows roughly 64,000 distinct CDR3 sequences, approximately 10% of them seen only once.

The sequenced sample was whole blood, obtained in connection with sensitization to the hapten diphenylcyclopropenone (DPC). This clonotype was obtained from a young woman with alopecia areata. Some clones in this sample may be carry-over from other donors' samples. The chain joins TRBV7-2 to TRBJ2-3; D is unclear. The CDR3 sequence: CASSAYTDTQYF. The CDR3 DNA follows: TGTGCCAGCAGCGCGTACACAGATACGCAGTATTTT.